The 32 T cell receptor beta chains in this list originate from one sample, sequenced in a study of blood T cell repertoires in COVID-19. The protocol was immunoSEQ multiplex PCR, while the TCRdb copy is restricted to in-frame clones and leaves out a portion. The profile shows just under 95,000 clones, around 81% of them singletons. The sample comprised peripheral blood. The source is a man aged 50-60 years who had recovered from COVID-19.

This sequence joins TRBV7-2 and TRBJ1-2, with D tentatively TRBD1 (6 bases). CDR3 length: 15 amino acids. V lost 1 base and J 8 bases, leaving 17 bases between the germline ends. CDR1 and CDR2 from the germline V gene are SGHTA and FQGNSA. CDR3 sequence: CASSLENRELDGYTF. The CDR3 DNA sequence: TGTGCCAGCAGCTTAGAAAACAGGGAGTTGGACGGCTACACCTTC.

The CDR3 region is CASSRGPGENYGYTF. For the CDR3, the DNA is TGCGCCAGCAGCCGAGGGCCAGGGGAAAACTATGGCTACACCTTC. This chain joins TRBV4-1 and TRBJ1-2; TRBD1 is a possible D gene (6 bases). With 4 bases removed from V and 2 bases from J, the gap between germline ends came to 14 bases. The CDR3 loop spans 15 amino acids. Germline loops: CDR1 MGHRA, CDR2 YSYEKL.

J is TRBJ2-1 and V is TRBV9; D gene uncertain. V shed 2 bases and J shed 10 bases, with 16 bases lying between them. CDR3 length: 14 amino acids. Germline-derived CDR1 and CDR2 are SGDLS and YYNGEE. CDR3 DNA: TGTGCCAGCAGCGTTGCGCTAACCGGGTACGAGCAGTTCTTC. It yields the protein CASSVALTGYEQFF. Based on the CDR3 plus reference TRBV9 and TRBJ2-1, the full variable domain is DSGVTQTPKHLITATGQRVTLRCSPRSGDLSVYWYQQSLDQGLQFLIQYYNGEERAKGNILERFSAQQFPDLHSELNLSSLELGDSALYFCASSVALTGYEQFFGPGTRLTVL.

This rearrangement joins TRBV19 to TRBJ2-6; D gene ambiguous. CDR3 length equals 14 residues. Germline loops: CDR1 LNHDA, CDR2 SQIVND (reference sequence). Trimming cost V 5 bases and J 1 base, with 6 bases left between them. This chain's CDR3 is CASSVASGANVLTF. The CDR3 DNA sequence: TGTGCCAGTAGTGTGGCTTCTGGGGCCAACGTCCTGACTTTC.

This chain links TRBV18 with TRBJ2-3, with TRBD1 matching 7 bases. CDR3 size: 15 residues. CDR1 KGHSH and CDR2 LQKENI come from the germline V gene. Trimming at V came to 3 bases and at J to 0 bases, leaving 3 bases not matched to a gene. CDR3 sequence (DNA): TGTGCCAGCTCACCGAGGACAGGAAGCACAGATACGCAGTATTTT. Translation gives CASSPRTGSTDTQYF.

This clone came up once. This chain uses TRBV19 with TRBJ2-1; 10 bases match TRBD2. This CDR3 region has 18 residues. CDR1 is LNHDA, CDR2 SQIVND, per germline (reference sequence). V was clipped by 1 base and J by 4 bases; unmatched bases: 10. The CDR3 is CASSIGGSGRPPYNEQFF. CDR3 DNA sequence: TGTGCCAGTAGTATAGGGGGTAGCGGGAGGCCGCCATACAATGAGCAGTTCTTC.

The rearrangement uses TRBV10-1 and TRBJ2-2, with TRBD1 identical over 7 bases. This CDR3 comprises 13 residues. Germline V CDR1 and CDR2: WNHNN, SYGVQD (reference sequence). The V and J ends lost 4 bases and 4 bases, in that order; junction bases with no gene match: 0. The CDR3 nucleotides are TGCGCCAGCAGTGGACAGGGCACCGGGGAGCTGTTTTTT. Its protein is CASSGQGTGELFF.

The V gene is TRBV19, the J gene TRBJ2-7; 9 positions agree with TRBD1. With 3 bases clipped from V and 2 bases from J, the junction kept 2 bases outside the gene matches. CDR1 and CDR2 from the germline V gene are LNHDA and SQIVND (reference sequence). The CDR3 extends over 14 amino acids. CDR3 region: CASSMGTGPYEQYF. CDR3 DNA: TGTGCCAGTAGTATGGGGACAGGGCCCTACGAGCAGTACTTC.

The chain couples TRBV5-8 to TRBJ1-4; TRBD1 agrees at 8 bases. This CDR3 has 14 residues. Germline loops: CDR1 SGHTS, CDR2 YDEGEE. The V and J ends lost 4 bases and 8 bases, in that order; junction bases with no gene match: 7. The CDR3 DNA follows: TGTGCCAGCAGCAAGTCCAGGGGGCGAGAAAAACTGTTTTTT. It yields the protein CASSKSRGREKLFF.

The chain uses TRBV18 and TRBJ2-5; no firm D call. Germline lookup yields CDR1 KGHSH and CDR2 LQKENI. V lost 2 bases, J lost 5 bases, and 6 bases lay in between. This CDR3 spans 12 amino acids. CDR3 loop: CASSPSEETQYF. CDR3 nucleotides: TGTGCCAGCTCACCAAGTGAGGAGACCCAGTACTTC.

The chain couples TRBV12-3 or TRBV12-4 to TRBJ1-5; TRBD1 matches at 9 bases. The CDR3 covers 13 residues. V lost 7 bases, J lost 4 bases, and 2 bases stayed unmatched. CDR3 residues: CASKTGGNQPQHF. Here the CDR3 DNA reads TGTGCCAGCAAGACAGGGGGGAATCAGCCCCAGCATTTT.

This chain joins TRBV4-1 and TRBJ2-7; 7 positions agree with TRBD1. The CDR3 is made up of 17 amino acids. Germline V CDR1 and CDR2: MGHRA, YSYEKL. Germline trimming cut 4 bases from V and 5 bases from J; bases unmatched to any gene: 17. The DNA for the CDR3 is TGCGCCAGCAGCCCGTCCCGGGACAGAGCCCCCAATAACGAGCAGTACTTC. Protein product: CASSPSRDRAPNNEQYF.

The chain couples TRBV6-5 to TRBJ2-7; no clear D. Trimming pared 6 bases from V and 2 bases from J, leaving 5 bases between. The CDR3 totals 11 residues. Germline values: CDR1 MNHEY, CDR2 SVGAGI. This CDR3 reads CASSFAYEQYF. The CDR3, as DNA: TGTGCCAGCAGCTTCGCCTACGAGCAGTACTTC.

J is TRBJ1-1 and V is TRBV2; 9 bases are a match to TRBD1. CDR1 is SNHLY, CDR2 FYNNEI, per germline. V was clipped by 6 bases and J by 1 base; unmatched bases: 9. The CDR3 is made up of 16 amino acids. The DNA for the CDR3 is TGTGCCAGCAGGCGATCTAGGACAGGGGAGAACACTGAAGCTTTCTTT. This sequence encodes CASRRSRTGENTEAFF.

The V gene is TRBV5-4, the J gene TRBJ2-2, with 11 bases matching TRBD1. From germline, CDR1 is SGHNT and CDR2 YYREEE (reference sequence). This CDR3 is 17 amino acids long. The trim removed 0 bases at V and 7 bases at J, leaving 8 bases unmatched. CDR3 DNA sequence: TGTGCCAGCAGCTTGGGGCCCGGACAGGGGGCCGTCGGGGAGCTGTTTTTT. Translation gives CASSLGPGQGAVGELFF.

The J gene is TRBJ2-1, the V gene TRBV19; a weak D match, TRBD2 (6 bases). The germline V and J ends were trimmed by 8 bases and 2 bases, with 16 bases remaining between them. The germline CDR1 and CDR2 sequences are LNHDA and SQIVND (reference sequence). The CDR3 runs 15 residues. CDR3 residues: CASQRGWGAYNEQFF. In nucleotides, the CDR3 is TGTGCCAGTCAACGAGGTTGGGGGGCCTACAATGAGCAGTTCTTC.

The rearrangement links TRBV5-6 to TRBJ1-2; the match to TRBD1 covers 9 bases. The CDR3 extends over 13 amino acids. From germline, CDR1 is SGHDT and CDR2 YYEEEE. After removal of 4 bases from V and 4 bases from J, the junction contained 2 bases not matched to a gene. The chain's CDR3 is CASSTGGAYGYTF. The CDR3 DNA follows: TGTGCCAGCAGCACAGGGGGCGCCTATGGCTACACCTTC.

The chain carries TRBV5-1 and TRBJ2-5, with 11 nucleotides matching TRBD1. With 6 bases clipped from V and 3 bases from J, the junction kept 13 bases outside the gene matches. Germline V lookup: CDR1 SGHRS, CDR2 YFSETQ. The CDR3 is 17 amino acids. As DNA, the CDR3 is TGCGCCAGCACCTGGGGTCCGGGACAGGGGGTTAAAGAGACCCAGTACTTC. Protein product: CASTWGPGQGVKETQYF. The full variable domain, in which reference TRBV5-1 and TRBJ2-5 provide the parts outside the CDR3, is KAGVTQTPRYLIKTRGQQVTLSCSPISGHRSVSWYQQTPGQGLQFLFEYFSETQRNKGNFPGRFSGRQFSNSRSEMNVSTLELGDSALYLCASTWGPGQGVKETQYFGPGTRLLVL.

The rearrangement uses TRBV9 and TRBJ2-5; D possibly corresponds to TRBD1 (6 bases). CDR1 is SGDLS, CDR2 YYNGEE, per germline. The ends were cut back, 0 bases at V and 5 bases at J, with 14 bases in the middle. The CDR3 has 15 residues. DNA for the CDR3: TGTGCCAGCAGCGTAGGGGGGACACAAGGGGAGACCCAGTACTTC. Residues: CASSVGGTQGETQYF.

The J gene is TRBJ2-1, the V gene TRBV11-2, with TRBD1 matching 7 bases. The germline V gene encodes CDR1 SGHAT and CDR2 FQNNGV. V shed 3 bases, J shed 5 bases, and the junction held 4 bases outside the gene matches. The CDR3 length is 14 residues. DNA for the CDR3: TGTGCCAGCAGCTTTGACAGGGTGAACAATGAGCAGTTCTTC. It yields the protein CASSFDRVNNEQFF.

This clone was counted only a few times. V is TRBV18 and J is TRBJ2-7, with a possible D match to TRBD2 (7 bases). The CDR3 contains 13 residues. Trimming removed 4 bases from V and 4 bases from J, with 11 bases in between. Germline CDR1 and CDR2: KGHSH and LQKENI. CDR3 in DNA: TGTGCCAGCTCACTCGGGGGGCCTTACGAGCAGTACTTC. Protein sequence: CASSLGGPYEQYF.

V gene TRBV10-3 combines with J gene TRBJ2-7; tentatively, D is TRBD1 (6 bases). Per the germline V gene, CDR1 is ENHRY and CDR2 is SYGVKD. Trimming shortened V by 2 bases and J by 3 bases, and 11 bases separated the two germline ends. The length of the CDR3 is 14 residues. The CDR3 sequence is CAISERGTVYEQYF. The DNA of the CDR3 is TGTGCCATCAGTGAGAGGGGGACCGTCTACGAGCAGTACTTC.

The V call is TRBV7-3, the J call TRBJ2-3; 9 nucleotides match TRBD2. V dropped 5 bases and J dropped 6; count of bases not matched to a gene: 6. The CDR3 has 14 amino acids. Germline V lookup: CDR1 SGHTA, CDR2 FQGTGA. The CDR3 loop reads CASSPSGGRDTQYF. The CDR3 region has the DNA TGTGCCAGCAGCCCGAGCGGGGGGAGGGATACGCAGTATTTT. The whole variable domain, filled in from reference TRBV7-3 and TRBJ2-3, reads GAGVSQTPSNKVTEKGKYVELRCDPISGHTALYWYRQSLGQGPEFLIYFQGTGAADDSGLPNDRFFAVRPEGSVSTLKIQRTERGDSAVYLCASSPSGGRDTQYFGPGTRLTVL.

This clone was seen a few times. The V call is TRBV29-1, the J call TRBJ1-2; D gene uncertain. CDR3 size: 13 residues. Germline CDR1 is SQVTM and CDR2 is ANQGSEA. Trimming removed 5 bases from V and 2 bases from J, with 12 bases in between. For the CDR3, the DNA is TGCAGCGTTTCCATTAGCTACAACTATGGCTACACCTTC. Translation: CSVSISYNYGYTF.

The chain has TRBV27 and TRBJ2-2, with 7 nucleotides matching TRBD1. Trimming removed 5 bases from V and 0 bases from J; junction bases left unmatched: 6. This CDR3 region has 16 residues. CDR1 is MNHEY and CDR2 is SMNVEV in the germline V gene (reference sequence). CDR3 in amino acids: CASSTGTVANTGELFF. In nucleotides, the CDR3 is TGTGCCAGCAGTACAGGGACAGTCGCGAACACCGGGGAGCTGTTTTTT.

This rearrangement joins TRBV7-2 to TRBJ2-1; tentatively, D is TRBD2 (6 bases). This CDR3 is built from 16 residues. Germline V gene sequence: CDR1 SGHTA, CDR2 FQGNSA. V was cut by 2 bases and J by 6 bases, with 17 bases left in between. The CDR3 nucleotides read TGTGCCAGCAGCTTATTCGGGGGTGGTCAGGCCAATGAGCAGTTCTTC. It translates to CASSLFGGGQANEQFF.

The genes are TRBV6-4 and TRBJ2-3, with a tentative D call TRBD1 (6 bases). This CDR3 spans 15 amino acids. Trimming removed 2 bases at V and 4 bases at J, with 13 bases between. Per the germline V gene, CDR1 is MRHNA and CDR2 is SNTAGT. CDR3 residues: CASSDGRGDADTQYF. CDR3 nucleotide sequence: TGTGCCAGCAGTGACGGCAGGGGCGACGCAGATACGCAGTATTTT.

This clone came up once. The chain couples TRBV12-5 to TRBJ1-5, with D unresolved. The CDR3 has 13 amino acids. Per germline, CDR1 LGHNT and CDR2 FRNRAP. V lost 3 bases and J lost 3, with 6 bases in between. The CDR3 region has the DNA TGTGCTAGTGGTTTCGGTGACAATCAGCCCCAGCATTTT. Encoded protein: CASGFGDNQPQHF.

This clone was counted a few times. The chain couples TRBV7-9 to TRBJ2-1; 14 nucleotides line up with TRBD2. The CDR3 runs 18 residues. V lost 4 bases and J lost 8; bases outside the gene matches: 13. Germline loops: CDR1 SEHNR, CDR2 FQNEAQ (reference sequence). CDR3 region: CASSSPGTTSGRAYEQFF. The CDR3 region has the DNA TGTGCCAGCAGCTCCCCCGGGACGACTAGCGGGAGGGCCTATGAGCAGTTCTTC.

There are a few counts of this clone. The CDR3 region is CATSSLGEPQHF. The CDR3 DNA reads TGTGCCACCAGTTCACTGGGCGAGCCCCAGCATTTT. The chain uses TRBV24-1 and TRBJ1-5, with unresolved D. V lost 6 bases, J lost 8 bases, and 10 bases lay in between. Germline lookup yields CDR1 KGHDR and CDR2 SFDVKD. The CDR3 consists of 12 residues.

The rearrangement joins TRBV13 to TRBJ1-3; 9 bases line up with TRBD1. This CDR3 is built from 17 residues. V was clipped by 5 bases and J by 4 bases; unmatched bases: 12. Germline V gene lookup returns CDR1 PRHDT and CDR2 FYEKMQ (reference sequence). The CDR3 nucleotides read TGTGCCAGCAGCCCCGGGACAGGGCGTCTGGGGGGAAACACCATATATTTT. This encodes CASSPGTGRLGGNTIYF.

Written as DNA, the CDR3 is TGTGCCAGCAGTCGAGGTAACCACTATGGCTACACCTTC. Translation: CASSRGNHYGYTF. The genes are TRBV6-5 and TRBJ1-2, with D unclear. V was clipped by 5 bases and J by 3 bases, with 10 bases between them. The germline V gene encodes CDR1 MNHEY and CDR2 SVGAGI. The CDR3 contains 13 residues.